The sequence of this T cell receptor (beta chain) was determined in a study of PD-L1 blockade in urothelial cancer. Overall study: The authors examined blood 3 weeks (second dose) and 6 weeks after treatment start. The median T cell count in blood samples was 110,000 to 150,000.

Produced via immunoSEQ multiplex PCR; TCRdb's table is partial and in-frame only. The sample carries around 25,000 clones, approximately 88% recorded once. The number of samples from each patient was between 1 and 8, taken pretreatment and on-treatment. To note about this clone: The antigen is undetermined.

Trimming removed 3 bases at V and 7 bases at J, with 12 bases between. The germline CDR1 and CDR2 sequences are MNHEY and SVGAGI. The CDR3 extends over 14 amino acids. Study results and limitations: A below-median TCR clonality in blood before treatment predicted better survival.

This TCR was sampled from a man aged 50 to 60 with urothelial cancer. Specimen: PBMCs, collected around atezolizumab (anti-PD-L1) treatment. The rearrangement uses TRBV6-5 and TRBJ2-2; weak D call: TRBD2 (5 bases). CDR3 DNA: TGTGCCAGCAGTTATAACGGGGAGAACGGGGAGCTGTTTTTT. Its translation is CASSYNGENGELFF.